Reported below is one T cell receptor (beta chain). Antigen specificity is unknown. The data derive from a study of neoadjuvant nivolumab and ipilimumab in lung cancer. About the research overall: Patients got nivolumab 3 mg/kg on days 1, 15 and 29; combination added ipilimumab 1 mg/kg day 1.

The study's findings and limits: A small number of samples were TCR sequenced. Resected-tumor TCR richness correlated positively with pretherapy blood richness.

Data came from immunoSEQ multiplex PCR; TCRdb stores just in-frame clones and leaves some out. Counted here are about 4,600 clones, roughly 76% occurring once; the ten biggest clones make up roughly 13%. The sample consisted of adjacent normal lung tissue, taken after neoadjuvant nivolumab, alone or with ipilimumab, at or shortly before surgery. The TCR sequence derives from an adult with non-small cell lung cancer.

CDR3 in amino acids: CASSLGSASLYGYTF. The CDR3 DNA is TGTGCCAGCAGCTTAGGGTCGGCATCACTATATGGCTACACCTTC. The chain combines TRBV7-9 with TRBJ1-2; no reliable D call. Germline V gene data show CDR1 as SEHNR and CDR2 as FQNEAQ (reference sequence). CDR3 length: 15 residues. V was shortened by 1 base and J by 5 bases, with 14 bases between the two germline ends.